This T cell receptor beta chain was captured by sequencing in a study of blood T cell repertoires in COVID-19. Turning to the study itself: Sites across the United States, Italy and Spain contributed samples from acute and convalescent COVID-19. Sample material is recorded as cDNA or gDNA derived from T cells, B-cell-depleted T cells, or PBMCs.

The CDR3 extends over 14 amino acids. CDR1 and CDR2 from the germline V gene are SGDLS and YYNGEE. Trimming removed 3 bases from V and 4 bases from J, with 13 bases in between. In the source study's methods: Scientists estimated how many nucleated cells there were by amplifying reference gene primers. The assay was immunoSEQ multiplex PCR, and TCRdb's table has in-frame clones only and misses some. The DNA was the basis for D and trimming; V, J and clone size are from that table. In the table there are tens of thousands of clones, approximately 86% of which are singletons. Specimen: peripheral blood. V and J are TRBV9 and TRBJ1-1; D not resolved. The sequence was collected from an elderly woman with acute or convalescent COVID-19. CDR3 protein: CASSASGLTTEAFF. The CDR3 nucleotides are TGTGCCAGCAGCGCCTCGGGGTTGACCACTGAAGCTTTCTTT.